The entry below gives a single T cell receptor beta chain sequence along with its context. Its target is not known. The sample originates from a study of regulatory T cells. The study, taken as a whole, reports: Hydrophobic residues at CDR3 positions 6 and 7 were enriched in conventional CD4+ T cells of CD3G-deficient patients.

Patients aged 2 to 39 years had fewer naive and more memory CD4+ and CD8+ T cells. CD4+ cells were sorted into CD25-high CD127-low regulatory cells and CD25-low CD127-high conventional cells. Germline assignment: CDR1 MNHNS and CDR2 SASEGT. This CDR3 is 15 amino acids long. The germline V and J ends were trimmed by 4 bases and 4 bases, with 17 bases remaining between them. The PCR used 52 TRBV and 13 TRBJ primers. Produced via immunoSEQ multiplex PCR; TCRdb's table is partial and in-frame only. The sample has some 31,000 clones, about 93% seen once; the top ten hold around 0.98%. This receptor was identified in a child younger than 10 with CD3G deficiency. Sequences were obtained from conventional CD4+ T cells sorted from blood. The chain recombines TRBV6-1 with TRBJ2-7, with D possibly being TRBD2 (6 bases). The chain's CDR3 is CASSVSGTGSYEQYF. CDR3 DNA: TGTGCCAGCAGTGTTTCCGGGACTGGATCGTACGAGCAGTACTTC.